A selection of T cell receptor beta chains follows, all from one sample in a study of cytomegalovirus exposure and HLA in healthy donors. Data came from immunoSEQ multiplex PCR; TCRdb stores just in-frame clones and leaves some out. The sample has 150,000 to 200,000 clones. Sequenced material: PBMCs. The receptors shown here come from a man aged 25 to 45 in good health and CMV-seronegative. CDR3s include the opening cysteine and the closing phenylalanine or tryptophan. The order of the fields is V gene, J gene, CDR3 protein.

v_call: TRBV6-1; j_call: TRBJ2-3; cdr3_aa: CASSEGRTSGGDTQYF
v_call: TRBV9; j_call: TRBJ1-1; cdr3_aa: CASSVGGDTEAFF
v_call: TRBV27; j_call: TRBJ1-2; cdr3_aa: CASSSGTYGYTF
v_call: TRBV2; j_call: TRBJ2-7; cdr3_aa: CASGQEFTGAEQYF
v_call: TRBV28; j_call: TRBJ2-7; cdr3_aa: CASRRPLGKRYEQYF
v_call: TRBV27; j_call: TRBJ1-1; cdr3_aa: CASMEGGNTEAFF
v_call: TRBV5-1; j_call: TRBJ2-6; cdr3_aa: CASSSSWDRLSGANVLTF
v_call: TRBV29-1; j_call: TRBJ2-6; cdr3_aa: CSVGSTGGASTGANVLTF
v_call: TRBV10-3; j_call: TRBJ2-1; cdr3_aa: CAISESGGRGPSREQFF
v_call: TRBV6-6; j_call: TRBJ1-5; cdr3_aa: CASSSIQANQPQHF
v_call: TRBV7-9; j_call: TRBJ1-2; cdr3_aa: CASSLGETGDYGYTF